This T cell receptor beta chain was observed in a study of T cell repertoires in cytomegalovirus infection. Trimming stripped 3 bases from V and 4 bases from J, with 14 bases between. The CDR3 extends over 15 amino acids. CDR1 is MNHEY, CDR2 SMNVEV, per germline (reference sequence). TCRdb analysed the reads with MiXCR anew, one entry per CDR3 protein. The sample yields approximately 470,000 distinct CDR3 sequences, roughly 42% seen once. Note on this clonotype: Its antigen is currently unknown.

The J gene is TRBJ2-3, the V gene TRBV27, with D perhaps TRBD2 (5 bases). The source was cultured PBMCs, collected from culture after CMV antigen stimulation. This sequence originates from a human donor in good health (CMV status not recorded). Some clones in this sample may be carry-over from other donors' samples. The CDR3 DNA sequence: TGTGCCAGCAGTTTTTTGTCTAGCTCATCAGATACGCAGTATTTT. Translating it yields CASSFLSSSSDTQYF.